A single T cell receptor (beta chain) is shown here with its context. The data originate from a study of Ad26.COV2.S vaccination and SARS-CoV-2 variants. Study-wide context: The authors gave Ad26.COV2.S intramuscularly, either once or twice 56 days apart.

Germline CDR1 LGHNA, CDR2 YSLEER. The CDR3 totals 16 residues. Trimming took 4 bases from V and 7 from J, leaving 17 bases between them. Treatment noted: some 20 received Ad26.COV2.S at low or high dose, single or two shots; about 5 received placebo; per-sample allocation not given. Sampling happened 63 days after the first vaccine or placebo injection. Generated by immunoSEQ multiplex PCR, the TCRdb table keeps only in-frame clones and is missing some. The table records about 420,000 clones, around 87% of them present only once. The chain couples TRBV4-3 to TRBJ1-6, with D tentatively TRBD1 (5 bases). This TCR derives from a person aged 18-65 years who received the Ad26.COV2.S COVID-19 vaccine or a placebo. The source material was peripheral blood, sampled in a trial of Ad26.COV2.S vaccine versus placebo. The CDR3 reads CASSPFGDGTNSPLHF. The CDR3 DNA sequence: TGCGCCAGCAGCCCATTCGGGGACGGTACCAATTCACCCCTCCACTTT.